The source of this TCR beta chain is a study of T cell responses to AZD1222 COVID-19 vaccine. This clone was counted a single time. Its target is not known. Broader study findings: Compared with day 0, the breadth and depth of the Spike-specific TCR repertoire rose significantly after two doses of AZD1222. White British people made up most donors, females outnumbered males, and clonal diversity was possibly underestimated. Along spike, vaccine-associated CD4 TCRs were found throughout, with dominance at 160-218 and 743-854.

Repertoires were generated with immunoSEQ multiplex PCR, while TCRdb's copy carries only in-frame clones and drops some. The table lists about 79,000 clones, more than 75% of them singletons. The sequence came from an adult in good health. Sequencing was performed on peripheral blood, taken on day 0 of AZD1222 vaccination.

CDR3 nucleotide sequence: TGTGCCACCTCCACCCGCGATACGCAGTATTTT. This gives the protein CATSTRDTQYF. This chain connects TRBV15 to TRBJ2-3; D is uncertain. Germline CDR1 and CDR2: LNHNV and YYDKDF (reference sequence). V was pared by 8 bases and J by 6 bases, with 9 bases between. The CDR3 has 11 amino acids.